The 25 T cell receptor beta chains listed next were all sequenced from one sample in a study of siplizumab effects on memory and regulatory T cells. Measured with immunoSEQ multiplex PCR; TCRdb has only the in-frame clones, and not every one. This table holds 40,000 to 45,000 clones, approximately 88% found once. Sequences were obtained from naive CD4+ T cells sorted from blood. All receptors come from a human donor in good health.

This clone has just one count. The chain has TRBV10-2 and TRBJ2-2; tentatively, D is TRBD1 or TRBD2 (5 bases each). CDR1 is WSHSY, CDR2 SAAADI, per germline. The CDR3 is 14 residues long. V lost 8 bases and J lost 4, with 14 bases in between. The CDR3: CASGGHRLTGELFF. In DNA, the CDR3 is TGCGCCAGCGGAGGACACCGCCTCACCGGGGAGCTGTTTTTT.

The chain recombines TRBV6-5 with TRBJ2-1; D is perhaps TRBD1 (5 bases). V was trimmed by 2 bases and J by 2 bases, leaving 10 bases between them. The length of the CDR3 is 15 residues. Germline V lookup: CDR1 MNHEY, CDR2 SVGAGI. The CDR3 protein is CASSYIGAAYNEQFF. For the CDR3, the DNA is TGTGCCAGCAGTTACATAGGGGCCGCCTACAATGAGCAGTTCTTC.

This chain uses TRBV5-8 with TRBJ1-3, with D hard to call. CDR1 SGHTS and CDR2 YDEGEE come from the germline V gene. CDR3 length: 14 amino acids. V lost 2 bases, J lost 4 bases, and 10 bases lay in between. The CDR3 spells CASSFGDQGNTIYF. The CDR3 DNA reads TGTGCCAGCAGCTTCGGAGATCAGGGAAACACCATATATTTT.

The CDR3 is CASSIGGRGHEQYF. In DNA, the CDR3 is TGTGCCAGTAGTATAGGGGGCAGGGGCCACGAGCAGTACTTC. This chain links TRBV19 with TRBJ2-7; tentatively, D is TRBD1 (6 bases). V lost 1 base, J lost 5 bases, and 12 bases lay in between. The CDR3 has 14 residues. Germline-derived CDR1 and CDR2 are LNHDA and SQIVND (reference sequence).

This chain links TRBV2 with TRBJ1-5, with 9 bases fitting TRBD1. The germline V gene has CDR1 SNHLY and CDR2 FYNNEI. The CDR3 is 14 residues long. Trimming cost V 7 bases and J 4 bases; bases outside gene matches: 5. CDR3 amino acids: CASTQGALNQPQHF. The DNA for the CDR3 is TGTGCCAGCACACAGGGGGCGTTGAATCAGCCCCAGCATTTT. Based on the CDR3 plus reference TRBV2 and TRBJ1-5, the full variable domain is EPEVTQTPSHQVTQMGQEVILRCVPISNHLYFYWYRQILGQKVEFLVSFYNNEISEKSEIFDDQFSVERPDGSNFTLKIRSTKLEDSAMYFCASTQGALNQPQHFGDGTRLSIL.

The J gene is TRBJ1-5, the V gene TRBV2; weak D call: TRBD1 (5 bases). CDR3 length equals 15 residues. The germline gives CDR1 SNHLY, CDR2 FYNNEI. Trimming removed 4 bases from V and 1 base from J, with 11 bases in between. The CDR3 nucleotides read TGTGCCAGCAGTGGGGGACTGAAGAGCAATCAGCCCCAGCATTTT. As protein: CASSGGLKSNQPQHF.

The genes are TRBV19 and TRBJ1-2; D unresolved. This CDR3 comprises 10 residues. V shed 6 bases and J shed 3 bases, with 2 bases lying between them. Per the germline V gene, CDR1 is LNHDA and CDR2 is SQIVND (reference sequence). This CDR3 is CASRDYGYTF. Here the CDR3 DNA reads TGTGCCAGTAGGGACTATGGCTACACCTTC.

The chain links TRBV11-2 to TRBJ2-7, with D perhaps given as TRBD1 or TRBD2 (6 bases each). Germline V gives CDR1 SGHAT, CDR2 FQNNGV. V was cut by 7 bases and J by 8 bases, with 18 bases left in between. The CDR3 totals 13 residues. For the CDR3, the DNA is TGTGCCAGCACCCAAGATGGGGGGCTTAAGCAGTACTTC. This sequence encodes CASTQDGGLKQYF.

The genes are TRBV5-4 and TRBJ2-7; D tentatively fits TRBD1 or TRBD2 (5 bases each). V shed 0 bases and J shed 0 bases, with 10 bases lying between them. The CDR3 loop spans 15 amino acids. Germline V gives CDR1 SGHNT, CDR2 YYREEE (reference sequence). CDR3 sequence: CASSLGGTGSYEQYF. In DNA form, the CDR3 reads TGTGCCAGCAGCTTGGGTGGGACGGGCTCCTACGAGCAGTACTTC.

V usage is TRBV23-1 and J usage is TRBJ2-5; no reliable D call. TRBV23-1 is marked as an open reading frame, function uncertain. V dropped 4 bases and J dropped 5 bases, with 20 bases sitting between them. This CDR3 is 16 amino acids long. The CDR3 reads CASSPTGVKSRETQYF. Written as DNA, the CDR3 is TGCGCCAGCAGTCCAACCGGCGTCAAATCAAGGGAGACCCAGTACTTC.

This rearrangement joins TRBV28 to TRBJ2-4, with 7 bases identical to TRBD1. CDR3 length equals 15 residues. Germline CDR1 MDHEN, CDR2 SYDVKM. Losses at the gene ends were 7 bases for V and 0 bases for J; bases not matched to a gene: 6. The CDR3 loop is CASTPGQLAKNIQYF. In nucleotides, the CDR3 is TGTGCCAGCACCCCGGGACAGTTAGCCAAAAACATTCAGTACTTC.

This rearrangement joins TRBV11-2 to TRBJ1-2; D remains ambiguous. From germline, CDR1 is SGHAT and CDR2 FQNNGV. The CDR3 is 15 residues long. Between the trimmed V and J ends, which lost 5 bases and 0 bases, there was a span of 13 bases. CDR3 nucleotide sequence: TGTGCCAGCAGCCCAACGGGCAGTACTAACTATGGCTACACCTTC. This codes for CASSPTGSTNYGYTF.

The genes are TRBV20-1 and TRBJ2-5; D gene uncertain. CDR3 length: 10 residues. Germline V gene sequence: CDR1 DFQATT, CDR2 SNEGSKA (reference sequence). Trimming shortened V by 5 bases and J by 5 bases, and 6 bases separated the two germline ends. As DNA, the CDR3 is TGCAGTGCTTGGGTTGAGACCCAGTACTTC. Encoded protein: CSAWVETQYF.

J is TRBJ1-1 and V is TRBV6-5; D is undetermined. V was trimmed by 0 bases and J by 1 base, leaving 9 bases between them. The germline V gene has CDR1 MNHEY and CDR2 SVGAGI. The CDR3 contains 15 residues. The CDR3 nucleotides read TGTGCCAGCAGTTACTCGAACAGAGCGAACACTGAAGCTTTCTTT. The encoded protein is CASSYSNRANTEAFF.

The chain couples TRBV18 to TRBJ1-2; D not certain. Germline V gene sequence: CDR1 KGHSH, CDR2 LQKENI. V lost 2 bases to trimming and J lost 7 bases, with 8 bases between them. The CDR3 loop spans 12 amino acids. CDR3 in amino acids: CASSPIRGGYTF. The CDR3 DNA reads TGTGCCAGCTCACCAATTCGGGGTGGCTACACCTTC. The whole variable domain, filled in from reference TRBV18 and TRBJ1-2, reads NAGVMQNPRHLVRRRGQEARLRCSPMKGHSHVYWYRQLPEEGLKFMVYLQKENIIDESGMPKERFSAEFPKEGPSILRIQQVVRGDSAAYFCASSPIRGGYTFGSGTRLTVV.

CDR3 residues: CASSQSRGPTEAFF. The CDR3 DNA is TGCGCCAGCAGCCAATCGCGGGGGCCCACTGAAGCTTTCTTT. J is TRBJ1-1 and V is TRBV4-1; D is possibly TRBD1 (6 bases). CDR3 length equals 14 residues. The V gene lost 2 bases and the J gene lost 4 bases, with 11 bases spanning the gap. Germline lookup yields CDR1 MGHRA and CDR2 YSYEKL.

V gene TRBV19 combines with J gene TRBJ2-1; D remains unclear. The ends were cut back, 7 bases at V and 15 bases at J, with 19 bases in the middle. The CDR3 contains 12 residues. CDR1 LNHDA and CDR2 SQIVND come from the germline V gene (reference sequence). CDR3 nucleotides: TGTGCCAGTACCGGACCGGCCCACAAGGGGTTCTTC. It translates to CASTGPAHKGFF.

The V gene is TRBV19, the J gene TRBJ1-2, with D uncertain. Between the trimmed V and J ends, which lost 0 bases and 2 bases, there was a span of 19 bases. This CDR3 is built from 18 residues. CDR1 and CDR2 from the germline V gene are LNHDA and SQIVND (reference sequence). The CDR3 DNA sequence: TGTGCCAGTAGTATAGATAGGTTCTCTGTGAATCGAAACTATGGCTACACCTTC. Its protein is CASSIDRFSVNRNYGYTF.

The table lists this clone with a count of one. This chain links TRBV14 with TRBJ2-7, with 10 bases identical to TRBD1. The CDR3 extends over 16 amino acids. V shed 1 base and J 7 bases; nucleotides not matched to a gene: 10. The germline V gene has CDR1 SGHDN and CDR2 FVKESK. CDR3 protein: CASSQVGTGAGFEQYF. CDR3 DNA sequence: TGTGCCAGCAGCCAAGTGGGGACAGGGGCCGGTTTTGAGCAGTACTTC.

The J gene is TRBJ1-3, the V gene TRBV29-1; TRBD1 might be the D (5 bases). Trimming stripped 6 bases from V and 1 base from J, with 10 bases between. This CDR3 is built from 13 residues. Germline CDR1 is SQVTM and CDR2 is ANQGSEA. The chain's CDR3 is CSVGEISGNTIYF. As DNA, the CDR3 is TGCAGCGTGGGGGAGATTTCTGGAAACACCATATATTTT. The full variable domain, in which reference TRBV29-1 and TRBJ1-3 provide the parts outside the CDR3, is SAVISQKPSRDICQRGTSLTIQCQVDSQVTMMFWYRQQPGQSLTLIATANQGSEATYESGFVIDKFPISRPNLTFSTLTVSNMSPEDSSIYLCSVGEISGNTIYFGEGSWLTVV.

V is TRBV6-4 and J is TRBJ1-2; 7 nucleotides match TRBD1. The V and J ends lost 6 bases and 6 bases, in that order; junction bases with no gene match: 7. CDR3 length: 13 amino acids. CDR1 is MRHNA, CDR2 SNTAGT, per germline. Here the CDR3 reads CASSATGQNGYTF. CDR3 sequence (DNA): TGTGCCAGCAGCGCCACGGGACAGAATGGCTACACCTTC.

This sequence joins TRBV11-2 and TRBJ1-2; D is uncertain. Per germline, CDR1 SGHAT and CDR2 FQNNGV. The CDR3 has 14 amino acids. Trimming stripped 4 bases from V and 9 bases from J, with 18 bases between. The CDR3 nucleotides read TGTGCCAGCAGCTCCGACACAGTTCGCTACAGCTACACCTTC. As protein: CASSSDTVRYSYTF.

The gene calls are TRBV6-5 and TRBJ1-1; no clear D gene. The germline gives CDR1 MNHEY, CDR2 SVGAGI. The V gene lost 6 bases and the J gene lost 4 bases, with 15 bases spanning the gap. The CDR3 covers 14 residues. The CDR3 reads CASRHVEGATEAFF. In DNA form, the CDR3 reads TGTGCCAGCAGACACGTGGAGGGTGCCACTGAAGCTTTCTTT.

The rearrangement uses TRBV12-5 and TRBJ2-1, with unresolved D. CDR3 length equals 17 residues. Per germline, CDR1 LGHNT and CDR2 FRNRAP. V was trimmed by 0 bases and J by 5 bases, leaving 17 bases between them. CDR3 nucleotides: TGTGCTAGTGGTTTGGTAAGGTTAGGATTCGCCCACAATGAGCAGTTCTTC. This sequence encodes CASGLVRLGFAHNEQFF.

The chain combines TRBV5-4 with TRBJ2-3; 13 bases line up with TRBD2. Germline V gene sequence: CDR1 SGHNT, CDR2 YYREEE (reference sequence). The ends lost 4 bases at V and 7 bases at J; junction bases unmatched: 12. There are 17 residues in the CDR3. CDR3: CASSPPLLAGGPHTQYF. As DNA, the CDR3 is TGTGCCAGCAGCCCCCCTCTACTAGCGGGGGGGCCCCATACGCAGTATTTT. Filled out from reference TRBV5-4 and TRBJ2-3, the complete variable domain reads ETGVTQSPTHLIKTRGQQVTLRCSSQSGHNTVSWYQQALGQGPQFIFQYYREEENGRGNFPPRFSGLQFPNYSSELNVNALELDDSALYLCASSPPLLAGGPHTQYFGPGTRLTVL.